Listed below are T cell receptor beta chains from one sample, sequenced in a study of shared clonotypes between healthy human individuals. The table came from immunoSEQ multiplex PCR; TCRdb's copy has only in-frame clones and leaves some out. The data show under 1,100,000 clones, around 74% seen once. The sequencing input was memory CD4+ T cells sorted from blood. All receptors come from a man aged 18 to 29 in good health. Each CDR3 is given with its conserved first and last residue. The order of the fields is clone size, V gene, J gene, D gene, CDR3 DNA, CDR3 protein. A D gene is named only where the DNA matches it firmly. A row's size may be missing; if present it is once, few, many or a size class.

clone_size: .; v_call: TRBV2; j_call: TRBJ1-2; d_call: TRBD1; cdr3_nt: TGTGCCAGCAGTGAAGACAGGGGGAGAAATGGCTACACCTTC; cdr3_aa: CASSEDRGRNGYTF
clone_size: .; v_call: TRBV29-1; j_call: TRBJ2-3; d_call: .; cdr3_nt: TGCAGCGTTGAAGGCCGAGGACAGAGTACAGATACGCAGTATTTT; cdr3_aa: CSVEGRGQSTDTQYF
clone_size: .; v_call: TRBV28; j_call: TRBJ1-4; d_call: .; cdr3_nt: TGTGCCAGCATTCCCACACCCCAACGGGGAAGGTACCGGGGGTTTTTT; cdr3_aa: CASIPTPQRGRYRGFF
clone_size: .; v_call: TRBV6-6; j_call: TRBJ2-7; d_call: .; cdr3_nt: TGTGCCAGCAGTTCCGGACGGGACGAGCAGTACTTC; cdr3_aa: CASSSGRDEQYF
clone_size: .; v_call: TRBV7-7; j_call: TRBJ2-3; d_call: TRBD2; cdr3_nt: TGTGCTAGCAGCACGACTGGGCGGGGGGTTCGCACAGATACGCAGTATTTT; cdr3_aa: CASSTTGRGVRTDTQYF
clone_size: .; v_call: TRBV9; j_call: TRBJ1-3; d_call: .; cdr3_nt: TGTGCCAGCAGCGCCCTGCCGGGGGCTGGAAACACCATATATTTT; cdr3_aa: CASSALPGAGNTIYF
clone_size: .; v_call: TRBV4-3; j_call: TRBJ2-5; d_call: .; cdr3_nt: TGCGCCAGCAGCCAAGTTCCAGCCCAGTACTTC; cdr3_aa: CASSQVPAQYF
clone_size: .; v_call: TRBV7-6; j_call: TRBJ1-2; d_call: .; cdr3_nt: TGTGCCAGCAGCTTAGCACAGGGAGGAGGCTACACCTTC; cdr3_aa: CASSLAQGGGYTF
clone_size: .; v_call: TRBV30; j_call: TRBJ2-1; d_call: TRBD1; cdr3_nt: TGTGCCTGGAGACACAGACAGGGATCTCCCTACAATGAGCAGTTCTTC; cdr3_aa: CAWRHRQGSPYNEQFF
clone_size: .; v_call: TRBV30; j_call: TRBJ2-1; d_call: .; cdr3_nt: TGTGCCTGGGAGAAAGGGCTTGGGCTTACAGACAGGTACAATGAGCAGTTCTTC; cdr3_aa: CAWEKGLGLTDRYNEQFF
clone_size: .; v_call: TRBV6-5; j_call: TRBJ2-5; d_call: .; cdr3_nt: TGTGCCAGCAGGGCAGGGATGTTATTGGAGACCCAGTACTTC; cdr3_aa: CASRAGMLLETQYF
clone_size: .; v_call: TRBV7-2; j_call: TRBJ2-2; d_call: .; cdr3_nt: TGTGCCAGCAGCTCGACAGGTTTGGGGGAGCTGTTTTTT; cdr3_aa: CASSSTGLGELFF
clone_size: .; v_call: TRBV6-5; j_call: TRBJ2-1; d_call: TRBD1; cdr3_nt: TGTGCCAGCAGGGGGGGGACAGGGACCTACAATGAGCAGTTCTTC; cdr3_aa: CASRGGTGTYNEQFF
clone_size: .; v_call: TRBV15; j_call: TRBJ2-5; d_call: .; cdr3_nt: TGTGCCACCAGCAGAGATGGGTTTGAGACCCAGTACTTC; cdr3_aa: CATSRDGFETQYF
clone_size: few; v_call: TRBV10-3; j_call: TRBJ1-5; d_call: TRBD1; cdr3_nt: TGTGCCATTTCCGGACAGGGGGATCAGCCCCAGCATTTT; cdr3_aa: CAISGQGDQPQHF
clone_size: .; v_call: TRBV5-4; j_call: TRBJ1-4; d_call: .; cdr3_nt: TGTGCCAGCAGCTTGGATCCGGGGGCGGGGGAAAAACTGTTTTTT; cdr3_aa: CASSLDPGAGEKLFF
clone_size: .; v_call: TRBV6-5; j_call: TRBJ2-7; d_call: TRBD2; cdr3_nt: TGTGCCAGCGCCGGGGCGGGGGGGTACGAGCAGTACTTC; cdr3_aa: CASAGAGGYEQYF
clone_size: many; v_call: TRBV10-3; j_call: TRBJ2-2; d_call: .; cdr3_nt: TGTGCCATCAGTGAGAGAGTAGCGGCAAACACCGGGGAGCTGTTTTTT; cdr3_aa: CAISERVAANTGELFF
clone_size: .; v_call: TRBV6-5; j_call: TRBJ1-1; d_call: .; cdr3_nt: TGTGCCAGCAGTTTAGGACAGTACACTGAAGCTTTCTTT; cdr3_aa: CASSLGQYTEAFF
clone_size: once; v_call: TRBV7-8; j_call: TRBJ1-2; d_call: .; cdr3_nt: TGTGCCAGCAGCTCTTACTATGGCTACACCTTC; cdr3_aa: CASSSYYGYTF
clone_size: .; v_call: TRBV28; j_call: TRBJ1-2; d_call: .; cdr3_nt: TGTGCCAGCAGTATACGGATATATGGCTACACCTTC; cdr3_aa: CASSIRIYGYTF
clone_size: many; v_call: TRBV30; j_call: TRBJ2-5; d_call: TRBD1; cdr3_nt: TGTGCCTGGAGCCCAGGGGGCGGGAAGACCCAGTACTTC; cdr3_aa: CAWSPGGGKTQYF
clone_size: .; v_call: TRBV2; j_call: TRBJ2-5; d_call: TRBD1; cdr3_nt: TGTGCCAGCAGGGACAGGGGAGAGACCCAGTACTTC; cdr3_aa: CASRDRGETQYF
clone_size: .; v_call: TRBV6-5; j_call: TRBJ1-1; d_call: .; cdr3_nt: TGTGCCAGCGGTAAAGGGATGAACACTGAAGCTTTCTTT; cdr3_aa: CASGKGMNTEAFF
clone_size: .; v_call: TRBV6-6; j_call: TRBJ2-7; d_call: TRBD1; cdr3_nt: TGTGCCAGCAGGCGAACCCCGGGACAGGGGTCCTACGAGCAGTACTTC; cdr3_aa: CASRRTPGQGSYEQYF
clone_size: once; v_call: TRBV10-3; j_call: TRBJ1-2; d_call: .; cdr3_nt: TGTGCCATCAGGGAAAACAGGGAAGGGTATGGCTACACCTTC; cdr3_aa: CAIRENREGYGYTF
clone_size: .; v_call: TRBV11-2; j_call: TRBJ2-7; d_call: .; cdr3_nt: TGTGCCAGCAGCTCCTCAGACGCTGCCTACCACTACGAGCAGTACTTC; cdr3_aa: CASSSSDAAYHYEQYF
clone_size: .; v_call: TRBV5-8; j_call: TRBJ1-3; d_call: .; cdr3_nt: TGTGCCAGCAGCCGCTCTACAGGGCTTGGGATCATGAACACCATATATTTT; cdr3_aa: CASSRSTGLGIMNTIYF
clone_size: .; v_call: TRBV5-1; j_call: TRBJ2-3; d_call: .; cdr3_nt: TGCGCCAGCAGCTCCACAACCGTTCGCACAGATACGCAGTATTTT; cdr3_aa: CASSSTTVRTDTQYF
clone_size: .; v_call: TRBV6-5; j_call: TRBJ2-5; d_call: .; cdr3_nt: TGTGCCAGCAGTTACTCGGGGGGAGAGACCCAGTACTTC; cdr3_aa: CASSYSGGETQYF
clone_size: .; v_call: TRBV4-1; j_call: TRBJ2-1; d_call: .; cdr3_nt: TGCGCCAGCAGCCAAGATAGATCTTCATACAATGAGCAGTTCTTC; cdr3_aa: CASSQDRSSYNEQFF
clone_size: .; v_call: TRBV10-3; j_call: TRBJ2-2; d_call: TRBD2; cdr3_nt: TGTGCCATCAGTGAGAGTAGCACGGGGAGGGCCACCGGGGAGCTGTTTTTT; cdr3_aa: CAISESSTGRATGELFF